This TCR beta chain was recovered during a study of shared clonotypes between healthy human individuals. It was CD45RO-negative cells, positively selected for CCR7, that made up naive CD8 cells, with terminally differentiated effector memory CD45RA+ cells excluded. There are 18 residues in the CDR3. V was cut by 0 bases and J by 0 bases, with 16 bases left in between. Per the germline V gene, CDR1 is SGDLS and CDR2 is YYNGEE. Here immunoSEQ multiplex PCR was the method, and the copy in TCRdb shows in-frame clones only, minus some. The repertoire consists of around 600,000 clones, with 90% to 95% occurring once and the leading ten covering about 0.11%.

Sequencing was carried out using naive CD8+ T cells sorted from blood. This TCR was recovered from a woman younger than 45 in good health. This chain links TRBV9 with TRBJ1-3; tentative D call: TRBD1 (6 bases). The chain's CDR3 is CASSVGGGTMSSGNTIYF. In DNA form, the CDR3 reads TGTGCCAGCAGCGTAGGAGGAGGGACAATGAGCTCTGGAAACACCATATATTTT.